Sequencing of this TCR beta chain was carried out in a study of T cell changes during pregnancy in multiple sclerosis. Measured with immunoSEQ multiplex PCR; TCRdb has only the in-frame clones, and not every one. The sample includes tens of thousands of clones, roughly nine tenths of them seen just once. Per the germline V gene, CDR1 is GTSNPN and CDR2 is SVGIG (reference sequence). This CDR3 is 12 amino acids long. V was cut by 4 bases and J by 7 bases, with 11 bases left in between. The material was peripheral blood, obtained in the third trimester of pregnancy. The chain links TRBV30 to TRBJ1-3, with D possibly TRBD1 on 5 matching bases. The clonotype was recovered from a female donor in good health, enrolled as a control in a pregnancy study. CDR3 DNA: TGTGCCTGGAAGGGGCTGGGCAACACCATATATTTT. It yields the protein CAWKGLGNTIYF.